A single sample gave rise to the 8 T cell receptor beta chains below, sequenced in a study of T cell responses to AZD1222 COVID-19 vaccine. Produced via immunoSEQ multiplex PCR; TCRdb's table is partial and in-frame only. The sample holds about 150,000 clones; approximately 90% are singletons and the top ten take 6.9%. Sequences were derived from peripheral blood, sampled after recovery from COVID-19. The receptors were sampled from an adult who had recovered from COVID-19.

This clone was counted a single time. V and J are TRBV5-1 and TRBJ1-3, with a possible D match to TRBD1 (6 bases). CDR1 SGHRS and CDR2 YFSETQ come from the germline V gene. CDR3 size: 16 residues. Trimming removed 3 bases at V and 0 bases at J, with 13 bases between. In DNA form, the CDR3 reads TGCGCCAGCAGCTCGGGGGCCTACGGCTCTGGAAACACCATATATTTT. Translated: CASSSGAYGSGNTIYF.

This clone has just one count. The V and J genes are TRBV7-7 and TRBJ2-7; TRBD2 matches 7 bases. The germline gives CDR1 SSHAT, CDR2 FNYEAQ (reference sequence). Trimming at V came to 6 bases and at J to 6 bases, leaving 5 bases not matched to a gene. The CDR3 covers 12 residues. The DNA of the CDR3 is TGTGCCAGCAGTCCAACGGGGGGCGAGCAGTACTTC. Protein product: CASSPTGGEQYF.

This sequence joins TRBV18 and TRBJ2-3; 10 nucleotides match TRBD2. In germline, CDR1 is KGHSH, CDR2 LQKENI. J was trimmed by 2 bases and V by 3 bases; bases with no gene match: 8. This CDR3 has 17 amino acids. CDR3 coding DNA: TGTGCCAGCTCACCCATACTAGCGGGGTCTTCCACAGATACGCAGTATTTT. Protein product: CASSPILAGSSTDTQYF.

The DNA of the CDR3 is TGTGCCAGTAGAAGGGAAGGGAACACTGAAGCTTTCTTT. Translating gives CASRREGNTEAFF. V and J are TRBV19 and TRBJ1-1; unclear D gene. The CDR3 is 13 amino acids. Germline V lookup: CDR1 LNHDA, CDR2 SQIVND (reference sequence). The V end was cut by 6 bases, the J end by 1 base, with 9 bases between. Full variable domain (remainder filled in from reference TRBV19 and TRBJ1-1): DGGITQSPKYLFRKEGQNVTLSCEQNLNHDAMYWYRQDPGQGLRLIYYSQIVNDFQKGDIAEGYSVSREKKESFPLTVTSAQKNPTAFYLCASRREGNTEAFFGQGTRLTVV.

CDR3: CASSLRGLAESGELFF. CDR3 in DNA: TGCGCCAGCAGCCTTCGAGGACTAGCGGAATCCGGGGAGCTGTTTTTT. The chain has TRBV5-1 and TRBJ2-2, with TRBD2 identical over 10 bases. The CDR3 runs 16 residues. Per germline, CDR1 SGHRS and CDR2 YFSETQ. V lost 4 bases, J lost 6 bases, and 9 bases stayed unmatched.

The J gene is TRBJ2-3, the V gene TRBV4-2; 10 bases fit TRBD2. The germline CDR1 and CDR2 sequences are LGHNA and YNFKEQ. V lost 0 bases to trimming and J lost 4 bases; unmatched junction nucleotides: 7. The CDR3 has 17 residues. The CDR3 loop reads CASSQDRLAGDPDTQYF. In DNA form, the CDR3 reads TGTGCCAGCAGCCAAGATCGGCTAGCGGGAGACCCAGATACGCAGTATTTT.

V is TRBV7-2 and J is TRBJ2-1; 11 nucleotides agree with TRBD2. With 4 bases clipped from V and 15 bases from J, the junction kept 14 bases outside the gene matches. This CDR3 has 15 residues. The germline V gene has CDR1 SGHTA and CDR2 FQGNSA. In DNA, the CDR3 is TGTGCCAGCAGCTCCCCCCCTAGCGGGGGGAAGGAGGGGTTCTTC. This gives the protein CASSSPPSGGKEGFF.

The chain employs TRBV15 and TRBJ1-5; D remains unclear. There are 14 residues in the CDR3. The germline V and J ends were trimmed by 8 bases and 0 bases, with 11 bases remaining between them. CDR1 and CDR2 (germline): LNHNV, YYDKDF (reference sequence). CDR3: CATGRRDSNQPQHF. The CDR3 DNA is TGTGCCACCGGTCGAAGGGATAGCAATCAGCCCCAGCATTTT.